A single sample is the source of the 22 T cell receptor beta chains below, sequenced in a study of T cells in Graves' hyperthyroidism and ophthalmopathy. Researchers amplified the TCR beta CDR3 regions from RNA transcripts. TCR CDR3 underwent first-round RT-PCR with the HTBI primer set. TCRdb re-analysed the multiplex PCR reads in MiXCR, keeping a single row per CDR3 protein. The sample shows some 600,000 distinct CDR3 sequences, 40% to 55% of them seen only once. Material: peripheral blood or thyroid tissue (not recorded which). The receptors here all came from a woman between 18 and 29 years old with Graves' hyperthyroidism.

This clonotype was counted many times. This rearrangement joins TRBV29-1 to TRBJ1-2; D is undetermined. This CDR3 has 11 residues. Germline CDR1 is SQVTM and CDR2 is ANQGSEA. V lost 2 bases, J lost 5 bases, and 6 bases lay in between. CDR3 DNA: TGCAGCGTTGAACGTTTGTATGGCTACACCTTC. This codes for CSVERLYGYTF.

The table lists this clonotype with many counts. The chain links TRBV29-1 to TRBJ2-5; 14 positions agree with TRBD2. Trimming took 6 bases from V and 5 from J; bases not matched to a gene: 8. Per germline, CDR1 SQVTM and CDR2 ANQGSEA. The CDR3 runs 15 residues. In DNA form, the CDR3 reads TGCAGCGTCGCCGGGACTAGCGGGAGCTTCGAGACCCAGTACTTC. Amino acids: CSVAGTSGSFETQYF.

Comment on this clonotype: Being one base from a much bigger clone, this may be a read error. The CDR3 region is CASSSPDGPGGYAF. The CDR3 coding sequence is TGTGCCAGCAGCTCACCCGACGGTCCGGGAGGCTACGCCTTC. V is TRBV7-9 and J is TRBJ1-2, with D unresolved. The CDR3 runs 14 residues. Germline V gene data show CDR1 as SEHNR and CDR2 as FQNEAQ (reference sequence).

This sequence joins TRBV15 and TRBJ2-1; D assignment may be TRBD1 or TRBD2 (5 bases each). The CDR3 is 14 amino acids. V was trimmed by 4 bases and J by 8 bases, leaving 15 bases between them. Germline CDR1 LNHNV, CDR2 YYDKDF (reference sequence). This CDR3 is CATSITGAGDEQFF. In DNA, the CDR3 is TGTGCCACCAGCATCACCGGGGCCGGGGATGAGCAGTTCTTC.

This sequence joins TRBV29-1 and TRBJ1-1, with a tentative D call TRBD1 (5 bases). The CDR3 is 12 amino acids. Trimming took 7 bases from V and 0 from J, leaving 9 bases between them. Germline CDR1 is SQVTM and CDR2 is ANQGSEA. In DNA, the CDR3 is TGCAGCGGGCCAGGGATGAACACTGAAGCTTTCTTT. Translating gives CSGPGMNTEAFF. Variable domain in full (rest from reference TRBV29-1 and TRBJ1-1): SAVISQKPSRDICQRGTSLTIQCQVDSQVTMMFWYRQQPGQSLTLIATANQGSEATYESGFVIDKFPISRPNLTFSTLTVSNMSPEDSSIYLCSGPGMNTEAFFGQGTRLTVV.

The V call is TRBV15, the J call TRBJ1-2, with 7 bases fitting TRBD1. V dropped 10 bases and J dropped 4; count of bases not matched to a gene: 15. The length of the CDR3 is 15 residues. Germline V gives CDR1 LNHNV, CDR2 YYDKDF (reference sequence). For the CDR3, the DNA is TGTGCCAGCAGAGATCGGGGAGGGGGCACCTATGGCTACACCTTC. This encodes CASRDRGGGTYGYTF.

The sample holds a few counts of this clonotype. This chain uses TRBV13 with TRBJ2-2; D is unclear. The CDR3 has 15 residues. CDR1 is PRHDT, CDR2 FYEKMQ, per germline (reference sequence). V lost 5 bases to trimming and J lost 2 bases, with 12 bases between them. CDR3 sequence: CASSPDFVNTGELFF. In DNA, the CDR3 is TGTGCCAGCAGCCCCGACTTCGTAAACACCGGGGAGCTGTTTTTT.

This clonotype has at least ten counts. This chain joins TRBV7-6 and TRBJ2-5, with D maybe TRBD2 (5 bases). CDR3 length: 18 residues. The germline CDR1 and CDR2 sequences are SGHVS and FNYEAQ. V was pared by 1 base and J by 2 bases, with 20 bases between. CDR3 DNA: TGTGCCAGCAGCTTAGGGCAAGGAGGTAGCTACCTGCAAGAGACCCAGTACTTC. This codes for CASSLGQGGSYLQETQYF.

V usage is TRBV19 and J usage is TRBJ1-5; 10 bases map to TRBD1. V dropped 9 bases and J dropped 0; count of bases not matched to a gene: 14. There are 18 residues in the CDR3. Germline V gives CDR1 LNHDA, CDR2 SQIVND (reference sequence). The CDR3 here is CASSYRGTGAYSNQPQHF. The CDR3 nucleotides read TGTGCCAGCAGTTACCGTGGGACAGGGGCGTATAGCAATCAGCCCCAGCATTTT.

The chain links TRBV2 to TRBJ1-5; perhaps TRBD1 as D (5 bases). The ends were cut back, 5 bases at V and 5 bases at J, with 13 bases in the middle. CDR1 SNHLY and CDR2 FYNNEI come from the germline V gene. The CDR3 loop spans 14 amino acids. The CDR3 reads CASSLSGLDQPQHF. The CDR3 DNA sequence: TGTGCCAGCAGTTTATCAGGGTTGGATCAGCCCCAGCATTTT. The variable domain in full, completed from reference TRBV2 and TRBJ1-5, reads EPEVTQTPSHQVTQMGQEVILRCVPISNHLYFYWYRQILGQKVEFLVSFYNNEISEKSEIFDDQFSVERPDGSNFTLKIRSTKLEDSAMYFCASSLSGLDQPQHFGDGTRLSIL.

The genes are TRBV5-1 and TRBJ2-2; D call uncertain. The CDR3 has 13 residues. Per germline, CDR1 SGHRS and CDR2 YFSETQ. Trimming left V 7 bases short and J 1 base short, with 8 bases between. The CDR3 DNA reads as TGCGCCAGCGCTAATTTGAACACCGGGGAGCTGTTTTTT. Amino acids: CASANLNTGELFF.

The chain joins TRBV20-1 to TRBJ1-1; tentatively, D is TRBD1 (5 bases). The germline gives CDR1 DFQATT, CDR2 SNEGSKA (reference sequence). V lost 4 bases and J 8 bases, leaving 20 bases between the germline ends. This CDR3 contains 14 residues. As DNA, the CDR3 is TGCAGTGCTACGCTAATCGACACAGGAGGGGAAGCTTTCTTT. This translates into CSATLIDTGGEAFF.

This chain connects TRBV7-9 to TRBJ1-3; 7 bases fit TRBD1. Trimming removed 5 bases from V and 0 bases from J; junction bases left unmatched: 7. This CDR3 is built from 16 residues. The germline gives CDR1 SEHNR, CDR2 FQNEAQ (reference sequence). CDR3 nucleotides: TGTGCCAGCAGCCCACAGGGACAGATCTCTGGAAACACCATATATTTT. Its protein product is CASSPQGQISGNTIYF.

In this sample, this clonotype turned up many times. This chain links TRBV9 with TRBJ2-5, with D maybe TRBD1 (7 bases). CDR1 and CDR2 from the germline V gene are SGDLS and YYNGEE. V was shortened by 4 bases and J by 5 bases, with 18 bases between the two germline ends. The CDR3 length is 15 residues. This chain's CDR3 is CASSLGTAGGETQYF. In nucleotides, the CDR3 is TGTGCCAGCAGCTTAGGGACAGCGGGTGGGGAGACCCAGTACTTC.

This clonotype was observed many times. This chain connects TRBV7-2 to TRBJ1-5; no firm D call. The V end was cut by 2 bases, the J end by 5 bases, with 7 bases between. This CDR3 has 13 amino acids. The germline gives CDR1 SGHTA, CDR2 FQGNSA. The CDR3 is CASSLTQDQPQHF. CDR3 nucleotide sequence: TGTGCCAGCAGCTTAACACAAGATCAGCCCCAGCATTTT.

Regarding this clonotype: The junction differs from germline at one of its ends, possibly a read error. The gene calls are TRBV10-3 and TRBJ2-7, with D tentatively TRBD2 (6 bases). The CDR3 covers 16 residues. Germline CDR1 reads ENHRY; CDR2 reads SYGVKD. The chain's CDR3 is CAISEWVSGGADELYF. The DNA for the CDR3 is TGTGCCATCAGTGAATGGGTTAGCGGTGGGGCAGACGAGCTGTACTTC.

The gene calls are TRBV7-9 and TRBJ2-7, with D possibly TRBD1 on 5 matching bases. The V end was cut by 5 bases, the J end by 3 bases, with 20 bases between. Per germline, CDR1 SEHNR and CDR2 FQNEAQ (reference sequence). This CDR3 is built from 16 residues. CDR3 amino acids: CASSLYGQGLNYEQYF. CDR3 in DNA: TGTGCCAGCAGCCTCTATGGGCAGGGCCTCAACTACGAGCAGTACTTC.

This clonotype appeared many times. J is TRBJ1-5 and V is TRBV24-1; no clear D gene. CDR1 is KGHDR, CDR2 SFDVKD, per germline. Between the trimmed V and J ends, which lost 4 bases and 0 bases, there was a span of 9 bases. CDR3 size: 15 residues. CDR3 amino acids: CATSDPDISNQPQHF. CDR3 nucleotides: TGTGCCACCAGTGACCCCGACATTAGCAATCAGCCCCAGCATTTT.

This chain links TRBV7-2 with TRBJ2-2; 10 bases agree with TRBD2. CDR3 size: 15 residues. Per the germline V gene, CDR1 is SGHTA and CDR2 is FQGNSA. Germline trimming cut 5 bases from V and 5 bases from J; bases unmatched to any gene: 5. CDR3 sequence reads: CASSDPSGRTGELFF. CDR3 nucleotides: TGTGCCAGCAGCGATCCTAGCGGGAGAACCGGGGAGCTGTTTTTT.

This clonotype was found many times. The V gene is TRBV29-1, the J gene TRBJ1-5; D might be TRBD1 (6 bases). Germline CDR1 SQVTM, CDR2 ANQGSEA. The length of the CDR3 is 16 residues. V was shortened by 6 bases and J by 0 bases, with 18 bases between the two germline ends. CDR3 DNA sequence: TGCAGCGTGACGGCGGGGGACACTAATAGCAATCAGCCCCAGCATTTT. Translation: CSVTAGDTNSNQPQHF.

The chain employs TRBV25-1 and TRBJ2-2; tentatively, D is TRBD1 (6 bases). Trimming left V 6 bases short and J 3 bases short, with 8 bases between. Germline V CDR1 and CDR2: MGHDK, SYGVNS. There are 13 residues in the CDR3. CDR3 sequence: CASRQGHTGELFF. CDR3 in DNA: TGTGCCAGCAGGCAGGGGCACACCGGGGAGCTGTTTTTT.

This chain connects TRBV5-6 to TRBJ1-1, with a tentative D call TRBD1 (5 bases). Germline CDR1 is SGHDT and CDR2 is YYEEEE. The CDR3 is 16 residues long. V lost 6 bases and J lost 0, with 18 bases in between. CDR3 amino acids: CASTLGGVGMNTEAFF. CDR3 coding DNA: TGTGCCAGCACCCTGGGAGGGGTTGGGATGAACACTGAAGCTTTCTTT.